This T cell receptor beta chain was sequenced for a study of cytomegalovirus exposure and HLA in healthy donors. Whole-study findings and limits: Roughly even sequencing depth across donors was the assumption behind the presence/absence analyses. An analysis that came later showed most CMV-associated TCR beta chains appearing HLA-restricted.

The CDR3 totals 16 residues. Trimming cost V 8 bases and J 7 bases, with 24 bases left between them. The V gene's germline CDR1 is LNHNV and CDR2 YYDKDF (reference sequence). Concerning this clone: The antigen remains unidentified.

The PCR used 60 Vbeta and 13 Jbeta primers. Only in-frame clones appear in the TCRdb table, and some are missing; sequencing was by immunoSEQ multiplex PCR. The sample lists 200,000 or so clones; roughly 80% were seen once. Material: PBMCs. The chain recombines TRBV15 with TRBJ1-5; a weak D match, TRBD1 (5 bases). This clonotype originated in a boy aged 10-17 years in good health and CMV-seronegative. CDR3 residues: CATQRDSHGQRQPQHF. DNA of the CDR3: TGTGCCACCCAACGAGACAGCCACGGTCAACGACAGCCCCAGCATTTT.